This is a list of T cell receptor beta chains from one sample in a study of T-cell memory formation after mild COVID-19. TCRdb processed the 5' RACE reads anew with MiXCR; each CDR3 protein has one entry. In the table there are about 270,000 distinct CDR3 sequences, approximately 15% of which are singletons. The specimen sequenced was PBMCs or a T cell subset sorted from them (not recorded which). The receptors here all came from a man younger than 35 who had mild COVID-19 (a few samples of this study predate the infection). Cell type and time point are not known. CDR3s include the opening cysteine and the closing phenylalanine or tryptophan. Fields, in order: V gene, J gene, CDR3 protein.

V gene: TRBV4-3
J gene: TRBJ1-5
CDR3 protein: CASSQDLTPQWAQHF

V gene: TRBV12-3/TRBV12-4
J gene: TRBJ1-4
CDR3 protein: CASSPDWHGKLFF

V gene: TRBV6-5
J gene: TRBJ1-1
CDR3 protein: CASRRSFDPRTEAFF

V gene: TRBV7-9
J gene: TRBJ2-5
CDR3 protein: CASSRTGSKETQYF

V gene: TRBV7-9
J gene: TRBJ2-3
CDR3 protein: CASSHESGGRIYF

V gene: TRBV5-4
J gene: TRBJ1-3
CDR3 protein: CASSFGPGGNTIYF

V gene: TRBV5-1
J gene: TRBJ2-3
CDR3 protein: CASSGTTYLPTEDTQYF

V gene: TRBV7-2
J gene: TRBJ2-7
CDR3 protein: CASSLLLARGREQYF

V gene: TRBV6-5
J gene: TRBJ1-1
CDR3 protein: CASSNVRTGSPEAFF

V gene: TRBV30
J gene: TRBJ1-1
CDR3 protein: CAWLARGSGLRGEVFF

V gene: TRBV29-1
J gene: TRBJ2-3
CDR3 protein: CSVALGDGQTDTQYF

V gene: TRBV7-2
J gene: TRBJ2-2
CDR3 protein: CASSLGPGGEGTGELFF

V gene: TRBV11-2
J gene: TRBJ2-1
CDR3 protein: CASSPRGAFTYNEQFF